Shown below are 28 T cell receptor beta chains from a single sample sequenced in a study of shared clonotypes between healthy human individuals (dated by TCRdb to about 2020). Libraries were made using the immunoSEQ multiplex PCR assay. Imported from immuneACCESS, the table was reduced by TCRdb to in-frame sequences with V and J called. These copies leave out some clones; in studies compared against another copy, an unresolved V gene accounts for under half, and the cause of the remainder is not known. The sample table lists approximately 940,000 clones, approximately 80% of them with a count of one. Of the sample, over 1.3% is held by the ten largest clones. Sequenced: memory CD4+ T cells sorted from blood. Taken with the paper, the label for cell subset or site translates to: CD45RA-negative fraction. Receptor source: a man between 18 and 29 years old in good health.

This chain links TRBV5-1 with TRBJ1-1; possible D gene TRBD1, 6 bases. The V gene lost 3 bases and the J gene lost 5 bases, with 14 bases spanning the gap. CDR1 and CDR2 (germline): SGHRS, YFSETQ. The CDR3 is 14 residues long. For the CDR3, the DNA is TGCGCCAGCAGCTCTACAGGGAGTCAGACTGAAGCTTTCTTT. The encoded protein is CASSSTGSQTEAFF.

This sequence joins TRBV28 and TRBJ2-5, with TRBD2 matching over 12 bases. The CDR3 spans 14 residues. CDR1 and CDR2 from the germline V gene are MDHEN and SYDVKM. V shed 3 bases, J shed 9 bases, and the junction held 5 bases outside the gene matches. CDR3 DNA sequence: TGTGCCAGCAGTTTTCGACTAGCGGGGGCCCCCCAGTACTTC. This gives the protein CASSFRLAGAPQYF.

The chain is built from TRBV19 and TRBJ1-2, with D hard to call. The germline V gene has CDR1 LNHDA and CDR2 SQIVND (reference sequence). The V and J ends lost 5 bases and 10 bases respectively, with 14 bases between them. The CDR3 extends over 12 amino acids. The CDR3 loop is CASSPSGNSYTF. CDR3 sequence (DNA): TGTGCCAGTAGTCCCTCGGGGAACTCCTACACCTTC.

The rearrangement joins TRBV10-3 to TRBJ1-2, with D possibly matching TRBD1 (6 bases). The germline V gene has CDR1 ENHRY and CDR2 SYGVKD. The CDR3 totals 15 residues. Trimming took 2 bases from V and 7 from J, leaving 17 bases between them. This CDR3 reads CAISEGQLQGGGYTF. CDR3 coding DNA: TGTGCCATCAGTGAGGGACAGCTTCAAGGCGGTGGCTACACCTTC.

This chain joins TRBV7-2 and TRBJ1-5; 9 bases match TRBD1. With V trimmed by 5 bases and J by 6 bases, 8 bases remained unmatched. This CDR3 contains 15 residues. Per the germline V gene, CDR1 is SGHTA and CDR2 is FQGNSA. This CDR3 reads CASSRTGGVGQPQHF. The CDR3 DNA sequence: TGTGCCAGCAGCCGCACAGGGGGCGTCGGTCAGCCCCAGCATTTT.

The gene calls are TRBV4-1 and TRBJ1-6, with a possible D match to TRBD1 (6 bases). This CDR3 is built from 14 residues. V shed 1 base and J shed 13 bases, with 14 bases lying between them. Germline V CDR1 and CDR2: MGHRA, YSYEKL. In DNA, the CDR3 is TGCGCCAGCAGCCAAGGGTCACAGGGTGGGCCCCTCCACTTT. This encodes CASSQGSQGGPLHF.

This clone was counted between two and nine times. Other DNA sequences in the same sample also yield this CDR3. This chain connects TRBV7-2 to TRBJ2-1, with a possible D match to TRBD2 (5 bases). V was trimmed by 2 bases and J by 9 bases, leaving 8 bases between them. This CDR3 is 12 amino acids long. Germline V CDR1 and CDR2: SGHTA, FQGNSA. DNA for the CDR3: TGTGCCAGCAGCTTAAGGGCGGGTGAGCAGTTCTTC. It encodes CASSLRAGEQFF.

The chain joins TRBV4-1 to TRBJ1-3; no clear D. The CDR3 loop spans 15 amino acids. Germline V gives CDR1 MGHRA, CDR2 YSYEKL. V was cut by 5 bases and J by 1 base, with 12 bases left in between. The CDR3 reads CASSVQAESGNTIYF. DNA of the CDR3: TGCGCCAGCAGCGTACAAGCGGAATCTGGAAACACCATATATTTT.

V usage is TRBV5-6 and J usage is TRBJ2-7; D might be TRBD1 or TRBD2, each matching 6 bases. V was cut by 5 bases and J by 5 bases, with 14 bases left in between. The CDR3 has 13 residues. Germline V gene data show CDR1 as SGHDT and CDR2 as YYEEEE. In DNA, the CDR3 is TGTGCCAGCAGAGCCAGGGGAGGAAACGAGCAGTACTTC. As protein: CASRARGGNEQYF.

The genes are TRBV7-8 and TRBJ1-2; D is undetermined. V was trimmed by 1 base and J by 3 bases, leaving 6 bases between them. CDR1 SGHVS and CDR2 FQNEAQ come from the germline V gene. CDR3 length equals 13 residues. CDR3: CASSLVGDYGYTF. CDR3 sequence (DNA): TGTGCCAGCAGCTTAGTGGGAGACTATGGCTACACCTTC.

The CDR3 loop is CASSYLGAANEKLFF. In nucleotides, the CDR3 is TGTGCCAGCAGTTACTTGGGGGCAGCTAATGAAAAACTGTTTTTT. The chain has TRBV6-6 and TRBJ1-4, with D tentatively TRBD1 (6 bases). The V end was cut by 1 base, the J end by 3 bases, with 9 bases between. The CDR3 is 15 amino acids. The V gene's germline CDR1 is MNHNY and CDR2 SVGAGI (reference sequence).

This chain links TRBV5-4 with TRBJ2-7; D is perhaps TRBD1 (7 bases). Germline V gene data show CDR1 as SGHNT and CDR2 as YYREEE (reference sequence). Trimming removed 4 bases at V and 3 bases at J, with 20 bases between. The CDR3 contains 16 residues. The CDR3 bases are TGTGCCAGCAGCCAGGGGGGAGCTAGCGTAGACTACGAGCAGTACTTC. It is translated as CASSQGGASVDYEQYF.

The chain recombines TRBV27 with TRBJ2-2; the D gene is possibly TRBD1 (6 bases). The V end was cut by 3 bases, the J end by 4 bases, with 12 bases between. Germline V gives CDR1 MNHEY, CDR2 SMNVEV (reference sequence). The CDR3 length is 15 residues. The chain's CDR3 is CASSFRTVSTGELFF. The CDR3 region has the DNA TGTGCCAGCAGTTTCCGGACAGTCTCCACCGGGGAGCTGTTTTTT.

This rearrangement joins TRBV18 to TRBJ2-7; 10 bases align to TRBD1. J gave up 4 bases and V 3 bases, and 6 bases lay outside the gene matches. The CDR3 runs to 15 residues. Per germline, CDR1 KGHSH and CDR2 LQKENI. The CDR3 protein is CASSPPTGGGYEQYF. The CDR3, as DNA: TGTGCCAGCTCACCTCCGACAGGGGGCGGGTACGAGCAGTACTTC.

V usage is TRBV13 and J usage is TRBJ2-4; D gene uncertain. This CDR3 is 14 amino acids long. Trimming took off 4 bases at V and 6 bases at J, with 13 bases between the two ends. The V gene's germline CDR1 is PRHDT and CDR2 FYEKMQ (reference sequence). CDR3 sequence (DNA): TGTGCCAGCAGCTCTTCGCCGGGTATAAACATTCAGTACTTC. Amino acids: CASSSSPGINIQYF.

The chain recombines TRBV21-1 with TRBJ2-6. TRBV21-1 constitutes a pseudogene. This CDR3 is 21 amino acids long. The CDR3 DNA follows: TGTGCCAGCAGCAAAGGGAGACTTTGGGACCCTCCCCCCTCTGGGGCCAACGTCCTGACTTTC. Its protein is CASSKGRLWDPPPSGANVLTF.

V gene TRBV6-1 combines with J gene TRBJ1-1, with D tentatively TRBD1 (5 bases). The V end lost 7 bases, the J end lost 1 base, and 10 bases lay between the germline ends. Germline V gene lookup returns CDR1 MNHNS and CDR2 SASEGT. The CDR3 length is 13 residues. The CDR3, as DNA: TGTGCCAGCACACGGGGCGCGAACACTGAAGCTTTCTTT. This codes for CASTRGANTEAFF.

Points on this clone: One end of the junction varies from germline; a read error may be responsible. The chain is built from TRBV7-7 and TRBJ1-4; the D is unclear. CDR1 and CDR2 (germline): SSHAT, FNYEAQ (reference sequence). This CDR3 is 13 amino acids long. The CDR3 reads CASSLGLGEKLFF. As DNA, the CDR3 is TGTGCTAGCAGCTTAGGTCTGGGCGAAAAACTGTTTTTT.

The V and J genes are TRBV19 and TRBJ2-3, with no clear D. Germline V CDR1 and CDR2: LNHDA, SQIVND (reference sequence). Trimming took off 7 bases at V and 0 bases at J, with 11 bases between the two ends. This CDR3 has 14 amino acids. CDR3 nucleotides: TGTGCCAGTACCGACCGGAGTAGCACAGATACGCAGTATTTT. Residues: CASTDRSSTDTQYF. The full variable domain, completed using reference TRBV19 and TRBJ2-3, is DGGITQSPKYLFRKEGQNVTLSCEQNLNHDAMYWYRQDPGQGLRLIYYSQIVNDFQKGDIAEGYSVSREKKESFPLTVTSAQKNPTAFYLCASTDRSSTDTQYFGPGTRLTVL.

This CDR3 is CASSYSPDGGNTEAFF. CDR3 DNA sequence: TGTGCCAGCAGTTACTCGCCGGACGGGGGGAACACTGAAGCTTTCTTT. V gene TRBV6-6 combines with J gene TRBJ1-1; TRBD1 is a possible D gene (5 bases). Germline V gene sequence: CDR1 MNHNY, CDR2 SVGAGI (reference sequence). The V end lost 0 bases, the J end lost 1 base, and 12 bases lay between the germline ends. This CDR3 is 16 amino acids long.

This clone was counted a few times. This chain joins TRBV30 and TRBJ2-2; the D call may be TRBD1 or TRBD2 (5 bases each). The CDR3 extends over 15 amino acids. The germline V and J ends were trimmed by 3 bases and 7 bases, with 18 bases remaining between them. Germline CDR1 and CDR2: GTSNPN and SVGIG (reference sequence). In DNA, the CDR3 is TGTGCCTGGAGCCCGGGAAGGGGCTATGGCGGGGAGCTGTTTTTT. Its translation: CAWSPGRGYGGELFF.

V usage is TRBV12-5 and J usage is TRBJ2-5, with 12 bases that match TRBD2. The CDR3 is 16 residues long. Per germline, CDR1 LGHNT and CDR2 FRNRAP. V trimming: 5 bases; J trimming: 4 bases; junction bases outside the gene matches: 8. The CDR3 nucleotides read TGTGCTAGTGGTCCCTCTAGCGGGAGGGTAGGAGAGACCCAGTACTTC. Protein sequence: CASGPSSGRVGETQYF.

The chain uses TRBV25-1 and TRBJ1-6; no definite D call. CDR1 and CDR2 from the germline V gene are MGHDK and SYGVNS. Deletions cut 1 base from V and 6 bases from J, with 16 bases between. The CDR3 is 17 amino acids. The CDR3 sequence: CASSEWGERPANSPLHF. The CDR3 DNA is TGTGCCAGCAGTGAATGGGGTGAGCGTCCCGCTAATTCACCCCTCCACTTT.

The chain has TRBV5-4 and TRBJ2-1, with D uncertain. This CDR3 has 14 amino acids. Germline-derived CDR1 and CDR2 are SGHNT and YYREEE (reference sequence). Trimming stripped 1 base from V and 3 bases from J, with 8 bases between. The CDR3 spells CASSLSQIYNEQFF. For the CDR3, the DNA is TGTGCCAGCAGCTTGTCACAGATCTACAATGAGCAGTTCTTC.

This clone was recorded a few times. The chain links TRBV15 to TRBJ2-3; 9 bases align to TRBD1. With V trimmed by 6 bases and J by 4 bases, 11 bases remained unmatched. There are 16 residues in the CDR3. Germline CDR1 reads LNHNV; CDR2 reads YYDKDF (reference sequence). The CDR3 sequence is CATRWRGDREADTQYF. The CDR3 nucleotides are TGTGCCACCAGGTGGAGGGGGGACAGGGAGGCAGATACGCAGTATTTT.

There are a few counts of this clone. The CDR3 DNA follows: TGTGCCAGCCGACTAGCGGGGAGAACCGGGGAGCTGTTTTTT. Amino acids: CASRLAGRTGELFF. The chain links TRBV14 to TRBJ2-2; 11 nucleotides match TRBD2. Per germline, CDR1 SGHDN and CDR2 FVKESK. CDR3 length: 14 residues. With V trimmed by 8 bases and J by 5 bases, 4 bases remained unmatched.

On this clone itself: The sample has other DNA sequences that encode this CDR3 too. The J gene is TRBJ1-4, the V gene TRBV6-5; 9 nucleotides agree with TRBD1. The junction had 0 bases not matched to a gene; V was cut back by 0 bases and J by 7 bases. From germline, CDR1 is MNHEY and CDR2 SVGAGI. The CDR3 totals 14 residues. The CDR3 loop is CASSYSGQGEKLFF. The CDR3 coding sequence is TGTGCCAGCAGTTACTCGGGACAGGGTGAAAAACTGTTTTTT.

The table lists this clone with a few counts. The chain recombines TRBV6-6 with TRBJ2-7; D gene uncertain. The germline CDR1 and CDR2 sequences are MNHNY and SVGAGI (reference sequence). CDR3 length equals 14 residues. The ends were cut back, 0 bases at V and 0 bases at J, with 6 bases in the middle. CDR3 amino acids: CASSYSALSYEQYF. CDR3 DNA sequence: TGTGCCAGCAGTTACTCGGCTCTCTCCTACGAGCAGTACTTC.